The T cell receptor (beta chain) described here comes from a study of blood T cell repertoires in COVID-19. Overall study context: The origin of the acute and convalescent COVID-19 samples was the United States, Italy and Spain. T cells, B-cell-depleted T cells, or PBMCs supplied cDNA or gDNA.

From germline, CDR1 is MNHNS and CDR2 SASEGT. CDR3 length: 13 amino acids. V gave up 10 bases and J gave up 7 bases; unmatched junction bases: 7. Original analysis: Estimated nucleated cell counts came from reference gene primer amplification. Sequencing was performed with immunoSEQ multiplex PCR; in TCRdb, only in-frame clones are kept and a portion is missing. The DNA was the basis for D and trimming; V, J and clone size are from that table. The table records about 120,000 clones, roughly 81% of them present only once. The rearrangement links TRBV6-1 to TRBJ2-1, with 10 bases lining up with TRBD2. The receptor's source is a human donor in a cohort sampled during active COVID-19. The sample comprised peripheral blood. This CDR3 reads CATRAGGRNEQFF. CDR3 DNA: TGTGCCACCAGAGCGGGAGGGCGGAATGAGCAGTTCTTC.